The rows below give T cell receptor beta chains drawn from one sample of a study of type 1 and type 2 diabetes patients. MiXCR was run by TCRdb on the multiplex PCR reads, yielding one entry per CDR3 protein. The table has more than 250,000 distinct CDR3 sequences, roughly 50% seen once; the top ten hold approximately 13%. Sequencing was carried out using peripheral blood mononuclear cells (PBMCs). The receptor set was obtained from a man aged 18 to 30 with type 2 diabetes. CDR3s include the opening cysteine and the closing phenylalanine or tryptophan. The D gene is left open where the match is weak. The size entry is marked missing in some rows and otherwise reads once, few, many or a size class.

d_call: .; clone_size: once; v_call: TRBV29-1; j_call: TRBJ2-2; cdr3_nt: TGCAGCGTTGAATCAACGTTGGCCGGGGAGCTGTTTTTT; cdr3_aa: CSVESTLAGELFF
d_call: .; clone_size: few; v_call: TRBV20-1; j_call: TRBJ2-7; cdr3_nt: TGCAGTGCCCCGGTGGGTCCCTACGAGCAGTACTTC; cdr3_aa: CSAPVGPYEQYF
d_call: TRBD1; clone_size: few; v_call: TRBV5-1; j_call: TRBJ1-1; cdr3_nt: TGCGCCAGCAGCTTGACAGGGGTTACCCATTTGGGGACTGAAGCTTTCTTT; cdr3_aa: CASSLTGVTHLGTEAFF
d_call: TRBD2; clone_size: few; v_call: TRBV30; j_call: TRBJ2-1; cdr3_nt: TGTGCCTGGAGTGTACTACTAGCGGGAGGTGTTGAGCAGTTCTTC; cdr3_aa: CAWSVLLAGGVEQFF
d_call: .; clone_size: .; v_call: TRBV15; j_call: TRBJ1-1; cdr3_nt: TGTGCCACCAGCCGCCCAAACATGAACACTGAAGCTTTCTTT; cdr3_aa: CATSRPNMNTEAFF
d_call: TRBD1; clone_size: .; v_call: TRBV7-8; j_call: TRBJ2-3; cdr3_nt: TGTGCCAGTAACAGGGGGTTGGGCACAGATACGCAGTATTTT; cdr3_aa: CASNRGLGTDTQYF
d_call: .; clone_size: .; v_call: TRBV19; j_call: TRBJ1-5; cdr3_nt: TGTGCCAGTAGTAGAGCTGACAGAAATAGCAATCAGCCCCAGCATTTT; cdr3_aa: CASSRADRNSNQPQHF
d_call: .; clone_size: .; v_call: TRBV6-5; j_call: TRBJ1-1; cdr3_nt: TGTGCCAGCAGTTACGCGAGGGGGAACACTGAAGCTTTCTTT; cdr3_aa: CASSYARGNTEAFF
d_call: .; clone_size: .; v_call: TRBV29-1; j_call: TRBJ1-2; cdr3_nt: TGCAGCGTTGAGTCGGGGTACTATAGCTACACCTTC; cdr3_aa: CSVESGYYSYTF
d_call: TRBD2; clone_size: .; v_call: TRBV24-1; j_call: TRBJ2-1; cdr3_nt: TGTGCCACCAGTGATTCCTTCACTAGCGGTTTCAATGAGCAGTTCTTC; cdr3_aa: CATSDSFTSGFNEQFF
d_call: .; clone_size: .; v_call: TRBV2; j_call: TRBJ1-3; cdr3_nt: TGTGCCAGCAGTTTCGGGACGGCAGCGAGGGTAGGAAACACCATATATTTT; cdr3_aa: CASSFGTAARVGNTIYF
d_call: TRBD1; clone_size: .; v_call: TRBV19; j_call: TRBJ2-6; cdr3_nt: TGTGCCGGCAACCTGCCGGGACAGGGGGCGCCTGATTCTGGGGCCAACGTCCTGACTTTC; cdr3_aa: CAGNLPGQGAPDSGANVLTF
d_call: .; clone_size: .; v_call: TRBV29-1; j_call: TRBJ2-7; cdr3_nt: TGCAGCGTTGCATTCCATCTCTCCTACGAGCAGTACTTC; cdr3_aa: CSVAFHLSYEQYF
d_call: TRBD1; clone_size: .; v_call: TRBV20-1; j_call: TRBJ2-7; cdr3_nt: TGCAGTGCTCACTCCGGGACAGGGGGCGACGAGCAGTACTTC; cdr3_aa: CSAHSGTGGDEQYF
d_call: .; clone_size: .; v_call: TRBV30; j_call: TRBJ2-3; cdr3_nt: TGTGCCTGGAGTGTACCCCCCGGGCGAGATACGCAGTATTTT; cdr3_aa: CAWSVPPGRDTQYF
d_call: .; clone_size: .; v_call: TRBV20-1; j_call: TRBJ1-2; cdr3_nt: TGCAGTGCCTCCCGAGAGTCCTTTAACTATGGCTACACCTTC; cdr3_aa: CSASRESFNYGYTF
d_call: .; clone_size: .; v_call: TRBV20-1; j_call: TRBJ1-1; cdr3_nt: TGCAGTGCTAGATTCACAGAAAACACTGAAGCTTTCTTT; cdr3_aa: CSARFTENTEAFF
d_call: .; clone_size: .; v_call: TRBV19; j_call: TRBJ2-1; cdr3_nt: TGTGCCAGTTCCCCAGGGGCTAGTGAGCAGTTCTTC; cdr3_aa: CASSPGASEQFF
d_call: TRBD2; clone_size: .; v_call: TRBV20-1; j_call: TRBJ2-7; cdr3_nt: TGCAGTGCGGGACTAGCGGGAGTCGAGCAGTACTTC; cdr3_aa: CSAGLAGVEQYF
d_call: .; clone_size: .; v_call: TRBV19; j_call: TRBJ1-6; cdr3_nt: TGTGCCAGTAGTATATTGGGGGCTGGTAATTCACCCCTCCACTTT; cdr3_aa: CASSILGAGNSPLHF
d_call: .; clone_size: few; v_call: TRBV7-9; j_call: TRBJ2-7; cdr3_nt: TGTGCCAGCAGCTTTCCTGAGCACTACGAGCAGTACTTC; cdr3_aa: CASSFPEHYEQYF
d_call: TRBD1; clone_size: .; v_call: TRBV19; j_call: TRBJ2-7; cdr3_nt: TGTGCCAGTAGTGTAGACAGGGCTAACGAGCAGTACTTC; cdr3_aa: CASSVDRANEQYF
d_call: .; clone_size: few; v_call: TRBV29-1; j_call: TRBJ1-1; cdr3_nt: TGCAGCGTTGAGTGGTGGGGGAGCACTGAAGCTTTCTTT; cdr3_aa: CSVEWWGSTEAFF
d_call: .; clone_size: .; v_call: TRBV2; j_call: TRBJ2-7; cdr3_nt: TGTGCCAGCAGTTGGACAGCCGACTCCTACGAGCAGTACTTC; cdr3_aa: CASSWTADSYEQYF
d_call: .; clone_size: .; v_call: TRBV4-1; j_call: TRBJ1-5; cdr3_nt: TGCGCCAGCAGCCCATGGTACAATCAGCCCCAGCATTTT; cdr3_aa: CASSPWYNQPQHF
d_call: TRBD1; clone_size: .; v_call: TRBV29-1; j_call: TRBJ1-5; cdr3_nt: TGCAGCGTTGAAACAGGGGCGCATGGACAGCCCCAGCATTTT; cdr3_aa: CSVETGAHGQPQHF
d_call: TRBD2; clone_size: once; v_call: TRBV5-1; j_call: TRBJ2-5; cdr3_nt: TGCGCCAGCGGTAATAGCGGGAGTCAAGAGACCCAGTACTTC; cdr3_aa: CASGNSGSQETQYF
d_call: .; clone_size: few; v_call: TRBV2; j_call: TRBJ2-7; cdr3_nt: TGTGCCAGCAGCTCCGGGACAGGGATTTTTTCTAGCGGGTTTTCCTACGAGCAGTACTTC; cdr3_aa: CASSSGTGIFSSGFSYEQYF
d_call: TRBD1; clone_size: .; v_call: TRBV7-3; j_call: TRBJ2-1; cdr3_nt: TGTGCCAGCAGCTTAACGAGGGGACAGGGGAGCGAGCAGTTCTTC; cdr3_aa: CASSLTRGQGSEQFF
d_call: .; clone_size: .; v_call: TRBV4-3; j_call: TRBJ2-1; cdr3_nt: TGCGCCAGCAGCCAAGTCGGGGTTACCGGCAATGAGCAGTTCTTC; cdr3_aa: CASSQVGVTGNEQFF
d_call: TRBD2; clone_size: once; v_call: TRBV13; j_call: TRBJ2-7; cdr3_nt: TGTGCCGGCAGCTTAGGCGGGAGATTTGACGAGCAGTACTTC; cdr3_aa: CAGSLGGRFDEQYF
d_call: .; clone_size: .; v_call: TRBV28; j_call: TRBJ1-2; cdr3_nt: TGTGCCAGCAGTTTACAGAGCCTGGGGGGCTACACCTTC; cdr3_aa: CASSLQSLGGYTF
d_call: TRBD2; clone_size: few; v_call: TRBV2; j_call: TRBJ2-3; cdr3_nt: TGTGCCAGCAGTTCCGGGACTAGCGGAGCAGATACGCAGTATTTT; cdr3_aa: CASSSGTSGADTQYF
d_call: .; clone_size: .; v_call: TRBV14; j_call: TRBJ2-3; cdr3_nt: TGTGCCAGCAGCCAAGACCCGGCAGGGAGCACAGATACGCAGTATTTT; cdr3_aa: CASSQDPAGSTDTQYF
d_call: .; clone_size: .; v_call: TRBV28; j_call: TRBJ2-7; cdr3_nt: TGTGCCAGCAGTTTGTACGGCTTGGGGGTCGAGCAGTACTTC; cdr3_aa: CASSLYGLGVEQYF
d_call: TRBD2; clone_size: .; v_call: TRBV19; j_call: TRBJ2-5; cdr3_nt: TGTGCCAGTAGTACAACAACGACGGGGGGTGGGGTACAAGAGACCCAGTACTTC; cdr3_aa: CASSTTTTGGGVQETQYF
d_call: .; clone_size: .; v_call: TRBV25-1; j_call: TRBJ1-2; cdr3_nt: TGTGCCAGCAGTGAACAGGGGTATTACTATGGCTACACCTTC; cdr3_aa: CASSEQGYYYGYTF
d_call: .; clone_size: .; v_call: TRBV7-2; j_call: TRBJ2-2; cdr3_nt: TGTGCCAGCAGCTTAGTCAGGAGCCGGGGGAACACCGGGGAGCTGTTTTTT; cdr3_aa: CASSLVRSRGNTGELFF
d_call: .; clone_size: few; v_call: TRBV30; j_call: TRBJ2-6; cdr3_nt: TGTGCCTGGAGCCTCGCTGGGGCCAACGTCCTGACTTTC; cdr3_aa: CAWSLAGANVLTF
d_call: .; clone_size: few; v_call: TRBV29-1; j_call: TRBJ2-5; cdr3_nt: TGCAGCGCCAGGGACACCCAAGAGACCCAGTACTTC; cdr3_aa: CSARDTQETQYF
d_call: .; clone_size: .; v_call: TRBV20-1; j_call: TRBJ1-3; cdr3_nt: TGCAGTGCTAGGACAGCTGGAAACACCATATATTTT; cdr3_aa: CSARTAGNTIYF
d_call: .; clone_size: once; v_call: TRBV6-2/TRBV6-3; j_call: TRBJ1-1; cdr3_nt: TGTGCCAGCAGTTACTCCGGACGGATCGCCACTGAAGCTTTCTTT; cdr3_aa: CASSYSGRIATEAFF
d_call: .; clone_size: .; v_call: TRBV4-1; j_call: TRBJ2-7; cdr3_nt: TGCGCCAGCAGCCAAGTGTTCAGGGGGGCCTACGAGCAGTACTTC; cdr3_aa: CASSQVFRGAYEQYF
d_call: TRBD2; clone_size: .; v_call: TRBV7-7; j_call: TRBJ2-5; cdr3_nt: TGTGCCAGCAGTCCCCTTCGACTAGCGATGGCCGTGACCCAGTACTTC; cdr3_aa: CASSPLRLAMAVTQYF
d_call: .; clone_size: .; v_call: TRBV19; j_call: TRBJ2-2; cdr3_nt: TGTGCCATCGCGACGGTCACCGGGGAGCTGTTTTTT; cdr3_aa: CAIATVTGELFF
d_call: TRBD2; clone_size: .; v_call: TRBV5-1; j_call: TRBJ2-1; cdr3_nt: TGCGCCAGCAGCTTGGATTGGACTAGCGGGGTTCTCAATGAGCAGTTCTTC; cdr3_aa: CASSLDWTSGVLNEQFF
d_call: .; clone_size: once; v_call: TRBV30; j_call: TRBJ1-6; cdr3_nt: TGTGCCTGGGCCGTAGTGGGTTCACCCCTCCACTTT; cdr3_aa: CAWAVVGSPLHF
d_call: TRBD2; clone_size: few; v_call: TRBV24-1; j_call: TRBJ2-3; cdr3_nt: TGTGCCACCAGTGACTACGGGACTAGCGGGGGGGCTAGCACAGATACGCAGTATTTT; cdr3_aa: CATSDYGTSGGASTDTQYF
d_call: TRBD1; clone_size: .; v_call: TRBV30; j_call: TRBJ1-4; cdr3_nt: TGTGCCTGGAGCCCGACAGGGGGGGGTGAAAAACTGTTTTTT; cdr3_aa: CAWSPTGGGEKLFF
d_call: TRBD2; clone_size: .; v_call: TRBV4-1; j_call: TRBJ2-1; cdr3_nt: TGCGCCAGCAGCCAGACTAGCGGGAGGACGTTCTTC; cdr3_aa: CASSQTSGRTFF
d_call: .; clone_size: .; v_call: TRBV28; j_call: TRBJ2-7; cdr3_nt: TGTGCCAGCGAGGGGGGCTACTTCGAGCAGTACTTC; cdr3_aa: CASEGGYFEQYF
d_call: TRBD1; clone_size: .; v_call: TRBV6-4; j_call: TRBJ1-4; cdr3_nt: TGTGCCAGCAGCCGGGACAGGAATAAAAAACTGTTTTTT; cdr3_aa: CASSRDRNKKLFF
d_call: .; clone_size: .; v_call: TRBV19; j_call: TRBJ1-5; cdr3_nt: TGTGCCAGCCGACAGGAGGTTGATCAGCCCCAGCATTTT; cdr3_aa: CASRQEVDQPQHF